These 9 T cell receptor beta chains share one sample of origin, sequenced in a study of T cells in Graves' hyperthyroidism and ophthalmopathy. Amplified TCR beta CDR3 regions came from RNA transcripts. Researchers ran a first-round RT-PCR on the TCR CDR3 using the HTBI primer set. One entry per CDR3 protein results from TCRdb running MiXCR on the multiplex PCR reads. Of fewer than 800,000 distinct CDR3 sequences in the sample, about a sixth were seen once. The source material was blood. Receptors originate from a man younger than 35 with Graves' hyperthyroidism.

The genes are TRBV20-1 and TRBJ2-5, with TRBD2 matching over 7 bases. In germline, CDR1 is DFQATT, CDR2 SNEGSKA (reference sequence). The CDR3 length is 16 residues. J gave up 4 bases and V 3 bases, and 14 bases lay outside the gene matches. The CDR3 DNA reads as TGCAGTGCTAGGCATAGGCCCCCATCGGGGGGAGAGACCCAGTACTTC. This codes for CSARHRPPSGGETQYF.

In this sample, this clonotype turned up many times. The chain joins TRBV29-1 to TRBJ2-5, with 10 bases fitting TRBD1. Per the germline V gene, CDR1 is SQVTM and CDR2 is ANQGSEA. Losses at the gene ends were 6 bases for V and 5 bases for J; bases not matched to a gene: 12. This CDR3 region has 15 residues. CDR3 in DNA: TGCAGCGTGGCGCCATCGACAGGGGGCCTGGAGACCCAGTACTTC. This encodes CSVAPSTGGLETQYF.

This clonotype was counted between two and nine times. The rearrangement uses TRBV7-7 and TRBJ2-7, with 8 bases fitting TRBD2. Germline assignment: CDR1 SSHAT and CDR2 FNYEAQ (reference sequence). V lost 2 bases and J lost 4; bases outside the gene matches: 10. The length of the CDR3 is 16 residues. As DNA, the CDR3 is TGTGCCAGCAGCTTACTCAGCGGGAGTGATAGTTACGAGCAGTACTTC. It encodes CASSLLSGSDSYEQYF.

The chain couples TRBV19 to TRBJ2-1; TRBD2 aligns across 13 bases. CDR3 length: 17 residues. CDR1 and CDR2 from the germline V gene are LNHDA and SQIVND (reference sequence). After removal of 3 bases from V and 9 bases from J, the junction contained 11 bases not matched to a gene. The CDR3 region is CASSISWTSGSVGEQFF. CDR3 DNA: TGTGCCAGTAGTATCTCCTGGACTAGCGGGAGTGTTGGTGAGCAGTTCTTC.

This clonotype was counted ten times or more. This sequence joins TRBV11-2 and TRBJ2-5; no clear D gene. Trimming cost V 0 bases and J 4 bases, with 12 bases left between them. CDR3 length: 15 amino acids. In germline, CDR1 is SGHAT, CDR2 FQNNGV. The CDR3 here is CASSLEALWAETQYF. In DNA, the CDR3 is TGTGCCAGCAGCTTAGAGGCCCTTTGGGCAGAGACCCAGTACTTC.

The rearrangement uses TRBV12-3 or TRBV12-4 and TRBJ1-5, with 10 bases lining up with TRBD1. Trimming cost V 5 bases and J 6 bases; bases outside gene matches: 4. The CDR3 length is 14 residues. The chain's CDR3 is CASSRGQGRQPQHF. CDR3 nucleotide sequence: TGTGCCAGCAGTCGGGGACAGGGGCGTCAGCCCCAGCATTTT.

The V gene is TRBV6-5, the J gene TRBJ2-1; unclear D gene. Germline CDR1 is MNHEY and CDR2 is SVGAGI. Trimming pared 2 bases from V and 6 bases from J, leaving 8 bases between. The CDR3 length is 13 residues. DNA for the CDR3: TGTGCCAGCAGTTACCGGGTGAGCAATGAGCAGTTCTTC. This encodes CASSYRVSNEQFF.

Turning to this clonotype: This may come from a read error, since a much larger clone is one base off. The chain links TRBV2 to TRBJ2-1, with 10 nucleotides matching TRBD1. CDR1 is SNHLY, CDR2 FYNNEI, per germline. CDR3 length: 15 residues. CDR3 protein: CAGSVLGTGVNEQFF. The DNA of the CDR3 is TGTGCCGGCAGTGTACTCGGGACAGGGGTCAATGAGCAGTTCTTC. Variable domain in full (rest from reference TRBV2 and TRBJ2-1): EPEVTQTPSHQVTQMGQEVILRCVPISNHLYFYWYRQILGQKVEFLVSFYNNEISEKSEIFDDQFSVERPDGSNFTLKIRSTKLEDSAMYFCAGSVLGTGVNEQFFGPGTRLTVL.

The rearrangement links TRBV4-1 to TRBJ1-4, with 7 nucleotides matching TRBD1. CDR3 size: 16 residues. Trimming at V came to 2 bases and at J to 3 bases, leaving 6 bases not matched to a gene. Per the germline V gene, CDR1 is MGHRA and CDR2 is YSYEKL. Here the CDR3 reads CASSQLRGQPNEKLFF. CDR3 sequence (DNA): TGCGCCAGCAGCCAATTAAGGGGGCAGCCTAATGAAAAACTGTTTTTT.